This T cell receptor (beta chain) was sequenced for a study of OX40 agonist ivuxolimab in advanced cancers. TCRdb's table, derived via immunoSEQ multiplex PCR, lists solely in-frame clones and lacks some. The sample shows 50,000 or so clones, 75% to 90% of them seen only once. V lost 6 bases to trimming and J lost 8 bases, with 10 bases between them. Germline V gene lookup returns CDR1 MNHEY and CDR2 SMNVEV (reference sequence). The CDR3 sequence is 12 residues long. This material consisted of CD4+ or CD8+ T cells sorted from blood, taken in a trial of the OX40 agonist ivuxolimab. The TCR originated in an adult with an advanced solid tumor such as melanoma, head and neck, liver or kidney cancer. V gene TRBV27 combines with J gene TRBJ1-4, with D uncertain. This CDR3 is CASRGIGEKLFF. Written as DNA, the CDR3 is TGTGCCAGCAGGGGAATTGGAGAAAAACTGTTTTTT.